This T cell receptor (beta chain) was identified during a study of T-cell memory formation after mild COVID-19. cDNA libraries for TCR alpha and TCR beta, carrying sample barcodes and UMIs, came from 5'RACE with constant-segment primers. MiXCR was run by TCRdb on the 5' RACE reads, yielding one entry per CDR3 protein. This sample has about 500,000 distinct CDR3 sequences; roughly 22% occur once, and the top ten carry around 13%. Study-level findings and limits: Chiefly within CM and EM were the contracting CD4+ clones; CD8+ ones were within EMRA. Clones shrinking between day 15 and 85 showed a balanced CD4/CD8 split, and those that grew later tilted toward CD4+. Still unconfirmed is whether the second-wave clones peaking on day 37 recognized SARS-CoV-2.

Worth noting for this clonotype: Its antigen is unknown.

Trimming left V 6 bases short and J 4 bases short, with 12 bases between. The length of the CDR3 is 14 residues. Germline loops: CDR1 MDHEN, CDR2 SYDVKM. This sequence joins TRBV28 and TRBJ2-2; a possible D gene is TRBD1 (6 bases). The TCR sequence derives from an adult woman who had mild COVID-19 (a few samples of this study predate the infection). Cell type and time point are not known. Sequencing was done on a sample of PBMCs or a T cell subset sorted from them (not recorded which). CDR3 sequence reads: CASRTGLSTGELFF. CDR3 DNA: TGTGCCAGCAGGACAGGTCTTTCCACCGGGGAGCTGTTTTTT.